This TCR beta chain was sequenced in a study of blood T cell repertoires in COVID-19 (dated by TCRdb to the early 2020s). Notes on the research overall: The collaborator samples originated in the United States, Italy and Spain and spanned the acute and convalescent phases of COVID-19. The material from the prospective study consisted of cDNA or gDNA derived from T cells, B-cell-depleted T cells, or PBMCs. Subjects who had been exposed to COVID-19, were actively infected with it, or had recovered from it provided the deeply sampled blood TCRbeta repertoires that made up the dataset. A freely available public database, intended as a resource for researchers studying the immune response to SARS-CoV-2, is where the repertoires were released. The samples were drawn from the first 160 participants of the ongoing ImmuneRACE study and from under 1,500 subjects provided by 6 global collaborators. A de-identified subject ID, COVID-19 status, age in years and sex were almost always included in the sample metadata. Where available, HLA class I and class II types were taken from metadata supplied by the sample provider and were not determined by assay-based typing.

Concerning this clone itself: Its antigen remains unidentified. No much larger clonotype is one base removed from it; base qualities were not supplied.

TCRbeta CDR3 regions were amplified from genomic DNA by means of the immunoSEQ Assay, a bias-controlled multiplex PCR. Under the source paper's analysis protocol: Nucleated cell counts per sample were estimated from amplification of reference gene primers within the assay. Sequence reads were collapsed and filtered to measure the absolute abundance of every unique TCRbeta CDR3 rearrangement. Productive Simpson clonality was computed per sample as the square root of Simpson's diversity index over productive rearrangements. TCRdb mirrors the immuneACCESS table, restricted to in-frame sequences. Some clones are absent from its copies; in checked studies, under half trace to an unresolved V gene, and the reason for the others is unknown. V and J calls and clone size are copied from that table; D and trimming were computed from the DNA. The sample table records about 210,000 clones; almost 85% of these occur just once. 6.5% to 9% of the sample rests with the top ten.

General findings and caveats noted by the study authors: The amount of clinical and demographic metadata varied by source and participant and was provided uncurated.

The V end gives up 6 bases and the J end 3 bases, leaving 6 bases in the junction not matched to a gene. The germline V gene supplies CDR1 SGHAT and CDR2 FQNNGV. The CDR3 spans 15 residues, from the cysteine through the phenylalanine. Solely the CDR3 DNA is kept, with 45 bases framed from the first base. Each collaborating institution followed its own protocols to collect whole blood in K2EDTA tubes. For TCRbeta analysis, collaborators shipped samples as frozen whole blood, isolated PBMCs, or DNA extracted from either of those sample types. What was sequenced was peripheral blood. This chain joins TRBV11-2 to TRBJ2-2, with 8 bases aligning to TRBD2. This clonotype was obtained from a woman between 50 and 59 years old with active or convalescent COVID-19. The CDR3 region has the sequence CASRLGLAYTGELFF. At the DNA level, the sequence is TGTGCCAGCAGACTAGGACTAGCCTACACCGGGGAGCTGTTTTTT.